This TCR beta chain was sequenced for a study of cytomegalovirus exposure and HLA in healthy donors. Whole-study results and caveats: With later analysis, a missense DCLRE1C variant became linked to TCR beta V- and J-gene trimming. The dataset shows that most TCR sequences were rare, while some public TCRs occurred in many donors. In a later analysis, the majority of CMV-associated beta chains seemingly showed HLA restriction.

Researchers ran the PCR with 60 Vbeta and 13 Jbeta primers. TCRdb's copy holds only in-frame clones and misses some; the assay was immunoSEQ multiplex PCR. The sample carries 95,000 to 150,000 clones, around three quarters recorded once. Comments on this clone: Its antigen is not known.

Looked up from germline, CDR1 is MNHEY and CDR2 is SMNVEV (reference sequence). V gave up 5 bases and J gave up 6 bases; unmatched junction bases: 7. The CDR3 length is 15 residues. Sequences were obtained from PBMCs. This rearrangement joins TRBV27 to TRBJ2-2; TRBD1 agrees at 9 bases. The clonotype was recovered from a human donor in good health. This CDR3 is CASSLRQGGAGELFF. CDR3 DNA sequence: TGTGCCAGCAGTCTGCGACAGGGGGGAGCCGGGGAGCTGTTTTTT.